This entry features one T cell receptor beta chain sequence. Its antigen is as yet unknown. One end of the junction fails to match germline, which may point to a read error. This entry belongs to a study of identical twins. Study results and limitations: Twins' excess sharing was less marked for out-of-frame beta sequences.

MiXCR was run by TCRdb on the 5' RACE reads, yielding one entry per CDR3 protein. This sample has 400,000 to 550,000 distinct CDR3 sequences; around 24% occur once, and the top ten carry around 3%. The same data also went into a second study, on T cells expressing NK-cell markers. That work adds: Among eight sequenced donors, seven carried HCMV seropositivity while one was seronegative. Similarly, these clonotypes led the CD3+CD56-NKG2C+ fraction as well in a few donors.

Sequences were obtained from CD4+ T cells sorted from blood. This TCR was recovered from a woman between 18 and 30 years old in good health.

The CDR3 coding sequence is TGTGCCAGCAGCCCACAGGCGAGGAACTCTGAAGCTTTCTTT. This translates into CASSPQARNSEAFF. V gene TRBV11-3 combines with J gene TRBJ1-1; possible D gene TRBD1, 5 bases. Per germline, CDR1 SGHNT and CDR2 YENEEA. This CDR3 is built from 14 residues.